This TCR beta chain was obtained from a study of neurological immune-mediated disorders. Points from the study as a whole: The absence of shared CDR3 amino acid sequences among expanded clones across subjects suggests private repertoires in all groups.

A 10-nucleotide random UMI tagged transcripts in template-switch 5'RACE cDNA synthesis. A single record per CDR3 protein comes from TCRdb applying MiXCR to the 5' RACE reads. The sample lists around 20,000 distinct CDR3 sequences; about 13% were seen once. This clonotype occurred many times. Its antigen is unidentified. This CDR3 comprises 15 residues. The germline gives CDR1 MNHEY, CDR2 SMNVEV (reference sequence). V lost 3 bases and J 0 bases, leaving 8 bases between the germline ends. The sequencing sample was made of PBMCs. The chain uses TRBV27 and TRBJ2-2; D is uncertain. The TCR was taken from a woman aged 55-69 years with HTLV-1-associated myelopathy (HAM/TSP). CDR3 in DNA: TGTGCCAGCAGTTTTTCGTCGGCGAACACCGGGGAGCTGTTTTTT. The encoded protein is CASSFSSANTGELFF.